A selection of T cell receptor beta chains follows, all from one sample in a study of cytomegalovirus exposure and HLA in healthy donors. The data were produced by immunoSEQ multiplex PCR, yet TCRdb's version contains in-frame clones alone and is incomplete. The sample's table shows 56,000 or so clones. Sequenced material: PBMCs. All receptors come from a man aged 40-49 years in good health and CMV-seropositive. CDR3s include the opening cysteine and the closing phenylalanine or tryptophan. D genes are given only for firm matches.

CDR3aa | CDR3nt | j_gene | d_gene | v_gene
CASSPQGGSSGNTIYF | TGTGCCAGCTCACCACAAGGCGGTTCCTCTGGAAACACCATATATTTT | TRBJ1-3 | . | TRBV18
CSVEETSGRAVFDEQFF | TGCAGCGTTGAAGAGACTAGCGGGAGGGCCGTTTTCGATGAGCAGTTCTTC | TRBJ2-1 | TRBD2 | TRBV29-1
CASSATSGGAYEQYF | TGTGCCAGCAGCGCAACTAGCGGGGGGGCCTACGAGCAGTACTTC | TRBJ2-7 | TRBD2 | TRBV7-9
CASSVGGQGQPQHF | TGTGCCAGCAGCGTAGGTGGACAGGGCCAGCCCCAGCATTTT | TRBJ1-5 | TRBD1 | TRBV9
CASSEQRSYEQYF | TGTGCCAGCAGTGAACAGCGTTCCTACGAGCAGTACTTC | TRBJ2-7 | . | TRBV6-1
CASSPDRSSYNEQFF | TGTGCCAGCTCACCCGACAGGAGCTCCTACAATGAGCAGTTCTTC | TRBJ2-1 | . | TRBV18
CASSQEFLAGAETQYF | TGTGCCAGCAGCCAAGAGTTCCTAGCGGGAGCAGAGACCCAGTACTTC | TRBJ2-5 | TRBD2 | TRBV4-2
CASSLGTATNEKLFF | TGCGCCAGCAGCTTAGGCACAGCAACTAATGAAAAACTGTTTTTT | TRBJ1-4 | . | TRBV5-1
CASSSTGVGNTIYF | TGTGCCAGCAGCTCCACAGGGGTTGGAAACACCATATATTTT | TRBJ1-3 | TRBD1 | TRBV7-9
CASSSTGPHSPLHF | TGCGCCAGCAGCTCCACAGGGCCCCACTCACCCCTCCACTTT | TRBJ1-6 | . | TRBV5-1
CASSARGVETQYF | TGTGCCAGCAGTGCCAGGGGGGTCGAGACCCAGTACTTC | TRBJ2-5 | . | TRBV28
CASRPTSTDTQYF | TGTGCCAGCAGGCCAACTAGCACAGATACGCAGTATTTT | TRBJ2-3 | . | TRBV27
CASRKTGTTNTEAFF | TGTGCCAGCAGAAAAACCGGGACAACGAACACTGAAGCTTTCTTT | TRBJ1-1 | . | TRBV7-8
CASSYSASGPGNEQFF | TGTGCCAGCAGTTACTCGGCTAGCGGGCCTGGGAATGAGCAGTTCTTC | TRBJ2-1 | TRBD2 | TRBV6-5
CASTSGSSGNTIYF | TGTGCCTCCACGTCGGGGTCCTCTGGAAACACCATATATTTT | TRBJ1-3 | . | TRBV28
CSFSTGNTEAFF | TGCAGCTTCTCTACAGGGAACACTGAAGCTTTCTTT | TRBJ1-1 | . | TRBV29-1
CASSYQGGAETQYF | TGTGCCAGCAGTTATCAAGGGGGCGCAGAGACCCAGTACTTC | TRBJ2-5 | TRBD1 | TRBV6-6
CASTSDNSPLHF | TGTGCCAGTACCAGCGATAATTCACCCCTCCACTTT | TRBJ1-6 | . | TRBV19
CASSSGENTIYF | TGCGCCAGCAGCTCAGGGGAAAACACCATATATTTT | TRBJ1-3 | . | TRBV5-1
CASSGRGTTEAFF | TGTGCCAGCTCGGGGCGGGGGACCACTGAAGCTTTCTTT | TRBJ1-1 | . | TRBV11-3
CASSMDSPHQPQHF | TGCGCCAGCAGCATGGATAGCCCTCATCAGCCCCAGCATTTT | TRBJ1-5 | . | TRBV5-1
CASSLFPGWRGLNTGELFF | TGTGCCAGCAGCTTATTTCCTGGGTGGAGGGGTCTGAACACCGGGGAGCTGTTTTTT | TRBJ2-2 | . | TRBV7-9
CASSLQARSGNTIYF | TGTGCCAGCAGTTTGCAAGCGCGCTCTGGAAACACCATATATTTT | TRBJ1-3 | . | TRBV6-5
CATSSWTGANQPQHF | TGTGCCACCAGCAGTTGGACAGGGGCCAATCAGCCCCAGCATTTT | TRBJ1-5 | TRBD1 | TRBV15
CASSWERGNTEAFF | TGCGCCAGCAGCTGGGAAAGGGGGAACACTGAAGCTTTCTTT | TRBJ1-1 | . | TRBV5-1
CASSLNRAADGYTF | TGTGCCAGCAGCCTCAACAGGGCGGCTGATGGCTACACCTTC | TRBJ1-2 | . | TRBV7-3
CASSDERGETQYF | TGCGCCAGCAGTGACGAGCGGGGAGAGACCCAGTACTTC | TRBJ2-5 | TRBD2 | TRBV10-2
CASSYSQDTQPQHF | TGTGCCAGCAGTTACTCGCAGGATACCCAGCCCCAGCATTTT | TRBJ1-5 | . | TRBV6-5
CASSPTSTSGRGEQYF | TGTGCCAGCTCACCTACTTCGACTAGCGGGAGGGGCGAGCAGTACTTC | TRBJ2-7 | TRBD2 | TRBV18
CASSSSGLAGVEQFF | TGTGCCAGCAGCTCCTCCGGACTAGCGGGGGTGGAGCAGTTCTTC | TRBJ2-1 | TRBD2 | TRBV7-2
CASSSSYEQYF | TGTGCCAGCAGCTCTTCCTACGAGCAGTACTTC | TRBJ2-7 | . | TRBV5-6
CASSLGGPRTDTQYF | TGCGCCAGCAGCTTGGGAGGGCCTCGTACAGATACGCAGTATTTT | TRBJ2-3 | . | TRBV5-1
CASSHSAGLGEAFF | TGTGCCAGCAGCCACTCAGCAGGGTTGGGCGAAGCTTTCTTT | TRBJ1-1 | . | TRBV7-2
CATSGQVDSGANVLTF | TGTGCCACCAGCGGCCAGGTGGACTCTGGGGCCAACGTCCTGACTTTC | TRBJ2-6 | . | TRBV15
CASSLQIIRGGSGANVLTF | TGTGCCAGCAGCTTGCAGATTATTAGGGGGGGCTCTGGGGCCAACGTCCTGACTTTC | TRBJ2-6 | . | TRBV5-4
CAGEDTLNSGNTIYF | TGTGCCGGAGAGGACACCTTAAACTCTGGAAACACCATATATTTT | TRBJ1-3 | . | TRBV27
CAISASQGAVNEQFF | TGTGCCATCAGTGCGTCGCAGGGGGCAGTTAATGAGCAGTTCTTC | TRBJ2-1 | TRBD1 | TRBV10-3
CASSPLPLAGTSYEQYF | TGTGCCAGCAGCCCTCTCCCCCTAGCGGGGACCTCCTACGAGCAGTACTTC | TRBJ2-7 | TRBD2 | TRBV9
CATADSTEAFF | TGTGCCACCGCGGACAGCACTGAAGCTTTCTTT | TRBJ1-1 | . | TRBV10-3
CASSIRTGGGANEQFF | TGTGCCAGTAGTATCCGCACAGGGGGTGGAGCGAATGAGCAGTTCTTC | TRBJ2-1 | TRBD1 | TRBV19
CASTLGTSGAYEQYF | TGTGCCAGCACCTTAGGGACTAGCGGGGCCTACGAGCAGTACTTC | TRBJ2-7 | TRBD2 | TRBV4-2
CASSHNRRETQYF | TGTGCCAGCAGCCACAACAGGCGAGAGACCCAGTACTTC | TRBJ2-5 | . | TRBV27
CASSYSKGNYGYTF | TGTGCCAGCAGTTACTCGAAGGGGAACTATGGCTACACCTTC | TRBJ1-2 | . | TRBV6-5
CASSLAFGAGETQYF | TGTGCCAGCAGCTTGGCCTTTGGGGCAGGAGAGACCCAGTACTTC | TRBJ2-5 | . | TRBV5-6
CASTRASGSYEQYF | TGTGCCAGCACCCGGGCTAGCGGGAGCTACGAGCAGTACTTC | TRBJ2-7 | TRBD2 | TRBV27
CASSYSDREGEQFF | TGTGCCAGCAGTTACTCGGATAGGGAGGGTGAGCAGTTCTTC | TRBJ2-1 | TRBD2 | TRBV6-5
CASSTLLSGNTIYF | TGCGCCAGCAGTACATTGCTCTCTGGAAACACCATATATTTT | TRBJ1-3 | . | TRBV23-1
CASSYGVLGTEAFF | TGTGCCAGCAGTTATGGTGTCCTCGGCACTGAAGCTTTCTTT | TRBJ1-1 | . | TRBV6-5
CASSLQGPSSYEQYF | TGTGCCAGCAGCTTACAGGGCCCCAGCTCCTACGAGCAGTACTTC | TRBJ2-7 | . | TRBV7-2
CASSPDRHPYEQYF | TGCGCCAGCAGCCCCGACAGGCACCCTTACGAGCAGTACTTC | TRBJ2-7 | . | TRBV5-1
CASSAGQGSEAFF | TGTGCCAGCAGTGCGGGACAGGGGAGTGAAGCTTTCTTT | TRBJ1-1 | TRBD1 | TRBV6-4
CAWSPYPGTGSYGYTF | TGTGCCTGGAGCCCATATCCAGGAACAGGGTCCTATGGCTACACCTTC | TRBJ1-2 | . | TRBV30
CASSGETYTEAFF | TGTGCCAGCAGTGGGGAGACGTACACTGAAGCTTTCTTT | TRBJ1-1 | . | TRBV2
CASSLEGLAYNEQFF | TGTGCCAGCAGCTTAGAGGGACTGGCATACAATGAGCAGTTCTTC | TRBJ2-1 | . | TRBV7-2